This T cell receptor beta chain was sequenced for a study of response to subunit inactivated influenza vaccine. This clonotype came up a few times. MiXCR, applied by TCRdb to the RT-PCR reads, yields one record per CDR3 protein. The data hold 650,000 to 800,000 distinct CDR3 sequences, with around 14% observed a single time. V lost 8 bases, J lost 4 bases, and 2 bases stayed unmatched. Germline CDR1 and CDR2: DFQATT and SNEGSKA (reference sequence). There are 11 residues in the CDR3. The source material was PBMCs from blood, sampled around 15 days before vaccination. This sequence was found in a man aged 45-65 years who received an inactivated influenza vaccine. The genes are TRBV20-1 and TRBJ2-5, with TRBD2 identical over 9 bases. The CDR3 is CSWTSAETQYF. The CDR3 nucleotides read TGCAGTTGGACTAGCGCAGAGACCCAGTACTTC.